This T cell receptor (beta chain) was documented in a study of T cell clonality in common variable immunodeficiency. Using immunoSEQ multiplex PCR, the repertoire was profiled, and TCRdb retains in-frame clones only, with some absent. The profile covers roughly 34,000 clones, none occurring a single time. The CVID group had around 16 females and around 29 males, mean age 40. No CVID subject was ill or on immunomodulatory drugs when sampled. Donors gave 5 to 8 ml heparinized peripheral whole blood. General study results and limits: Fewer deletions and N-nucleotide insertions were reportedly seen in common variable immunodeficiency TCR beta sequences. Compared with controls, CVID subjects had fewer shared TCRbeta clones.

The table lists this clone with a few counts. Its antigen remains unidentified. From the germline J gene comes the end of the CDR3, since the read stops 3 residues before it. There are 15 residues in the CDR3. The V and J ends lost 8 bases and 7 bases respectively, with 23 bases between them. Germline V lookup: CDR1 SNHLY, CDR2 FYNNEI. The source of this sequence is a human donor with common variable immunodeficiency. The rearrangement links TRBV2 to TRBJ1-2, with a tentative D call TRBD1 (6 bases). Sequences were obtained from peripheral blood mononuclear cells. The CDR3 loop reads CASLLVRGGVGGYTF. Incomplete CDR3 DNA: TGTGCCAGCCTCCTCGTAAGAGGGGGGGTGGGTGGC.